This T cell receptor (beta chain) is from a study of blood T cell repertoires in COVID-19. Generated by immunoSEQ multiplex PCR, the TCRdb table keeps only in-frame clones and is missing some. Of 200,000 to 300,000 clones detected, about nine tenths appear once; the ten largest clones hold around 6.9%. Trimming removed 4 bases from V and 0 bases from J, with 20 bases in between. CDR3 length: 18 amino acids. Per the germline V gene, CDR1 is SNHLY and CDR2 is FYNNEI. V is TRBV2 and J is TRBJ2-3; TRBD1 might be the D (6 bases). This clonotype was sampled from a man aged 55 to 69 who had recovered from COVID-19. What was sequenced was peripheral blood. The CDR3 nucleotides read TGTGCCAGCAGTGTAACCCTCGGGACACCCCATAGCACAGATACGCAGTATTTT. Protein product: CASSVTLGTPHSTDTQYF. The whole variable domain, filled in from reference TRBV2 and TRBJ2-3, reads EPEVTQTPSHQVTQMGQEVILRCVPISNHLYFYWYRQILGQKVEFLVSFYNNEISEKSEIFDDQFSVERPDGSNFTLKIRSTKLEDSAMYFCASSVTLGTPHSTDTQYFGPGTRLTVL.